What follows describes a single T cell receptor (beta chain). The data were produced by immunoSEQ multiplex PCR, yet TCRdb's version contains in-frame clones alone and is incomplete. The table has 130,000 or so clones, around 80% seen once; the top ten hold 5.9%. This CDR3 is 15 amino acids long. The germline gives CDR1 MNHEY, CDR2 SVGAGI. Trimming pared 6 bases from V and 0 bases from J, leaving 13 bases between. The sample belongs to a study of blood T cell repertoires in COVID-19. The chain employs TRBV6-5 and TRBJ2-3; possibly TRBD2 for D (6 bases). Sequencing was performed on peripheral blood. This receptor was taken from a man aged 80 or over with active or convalescent COVID-19. For the CDR3, the DNA is TGTGCCAGCAGAAGACTAGGCCTGAGCACAGATACGCAGTATTTT. Encoded protein: CASRRLGLSTDTQYF.